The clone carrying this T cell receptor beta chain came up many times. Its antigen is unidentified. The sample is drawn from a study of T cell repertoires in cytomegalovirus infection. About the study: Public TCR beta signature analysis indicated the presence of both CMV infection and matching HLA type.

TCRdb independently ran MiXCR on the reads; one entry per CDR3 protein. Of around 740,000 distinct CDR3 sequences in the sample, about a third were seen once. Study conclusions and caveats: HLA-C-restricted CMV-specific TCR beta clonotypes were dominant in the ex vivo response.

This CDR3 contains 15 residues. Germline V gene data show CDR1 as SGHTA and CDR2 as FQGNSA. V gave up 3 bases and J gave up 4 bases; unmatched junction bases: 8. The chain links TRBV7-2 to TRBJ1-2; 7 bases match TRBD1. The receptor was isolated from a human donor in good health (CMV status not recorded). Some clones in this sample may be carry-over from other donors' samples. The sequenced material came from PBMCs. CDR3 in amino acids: CASSFKTGNPYGYTF. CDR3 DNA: TGTGCCAGCAGCTTTAAGACAGGGAACCCCTATGGCTACACCTTC.